This TCR beta chain was captured by sequencing in a study of blood T cell repertoires in COVID-19. Germline CDR1 is LGHDT and CDR2 is YNNKEL (reference sequence). Trimming left V 5 bases short and J 3 bases short, with 14 bases between. There are 15 residues in the CDR3. Assay used: immunoSEQ multiplex PCR; TCRdb lists only in-frame clones, some missing. The sample includes 160,000 or so clones, roughly 80% seen only once; the top ten take around 6%. Input material: PBMCs or T cells enriched from blood (not recorded which). The chain employs TRBV3-1 (or the pseudogene TRBV3-2) and TRBJ1-3, with D maybe TRBD1 (5 bases). This TCR was sampled from a woman in her 40s with acute COVID-19. Written as DNA, the CDR3 is TGTGCCAGCAGCTCCCCCTACAGGCTTGGAAACACCATATATTTT. This translates into CASSSPYRLGNTIYF.